A selection of T cell receptor beta chains follows, all from one sample in a study of cytomegalovirus exposure and HLA in healthy donors. This table comes from immunoSEQ multiplex PCR, and its TCRdb copy is limited to in-frame clones, with some not included. Here the sample table reports about 130,000 clones. The sample comprised PBMCs. These receptors originate from a man aged 18-30 years in good health and CMV-seronegative. CDR3s include the opening cysteine and the closing phenylalanine or tryptophan. A D gene is named only where the DNA matches it firmly.

CDR3 | DNA | J | V | D
CASSEAGDNSPLHF | TGTGCCAGCAGTGAAGCGGGAGATAATTCACCCCTCCACTTT | TRBJ1-6 | TRBV2 | -
CASSPPAGQPQHF | TGTGCCAGCTCACCACCTGCGGGTCAGCCCCAGCATTTT | TRBJ1-5 | TRBV18 | -
CASSYGLFGANVLTF | TGTGCCAGCAGCTACGGGTTATTTGGGGCCAACGTCCTGACTTTC | TRBJ2-6 | TRBV11-1 | -
CASTKIEVTGGLFF | TGTGCCAGCACTAAAATAGAAGTAACCGGAGGACTGTTTTTT | TRBJ1-4 | TRBV2 | -
CASRHGQGYGYTF | TGTGCCAGCAGACACGGACAGGGGTATGGCTACACCTTC | TRBJ1-2 | TRBV27 | TRBD1
CAWSVQAGVTDTQYF | TGTGCCTGGAGTGTTCAAGCGGGGGTCACAGATACGCAGTATTTT | TRBJ2-3 | TRBV30 | TRBD2
CASSSLGPNLHNEQFF | TGTGCCAGCAGCTCCCTGGGCCCGAACCTTCACAATGAGCAGTTCTTC | TRBJ2-1 | TRBV11-1 | -
CASSLKSGGASGYTF | TGTGCCAGCTCACTTAAATCAGGGGGCGCGAGCGGCTACACCTTC | TRBJ1-2 | TRBV18 | TRBD1
CASSLLSASEKLFF | TGTGCCAGCAGCTTACTCAGTGCAAGTGAAAAACTGTTTTTT | TRBJ1-4 | TRBV7-9 | -
CAISESGEAEDGYTF | TGTGCCATCAGTGAGTCGGGGGAGGCAGAGGATGGCTACACCTTC | TRBJ1-2 | TRBV10-3 | -
CASSYESGGLYGYTF | TGTGCCAGCAGTTACGAATCGGGAGGGCTCTATGGCTACACCTTC | TRBJ1-2 | TRBV6-5 | -